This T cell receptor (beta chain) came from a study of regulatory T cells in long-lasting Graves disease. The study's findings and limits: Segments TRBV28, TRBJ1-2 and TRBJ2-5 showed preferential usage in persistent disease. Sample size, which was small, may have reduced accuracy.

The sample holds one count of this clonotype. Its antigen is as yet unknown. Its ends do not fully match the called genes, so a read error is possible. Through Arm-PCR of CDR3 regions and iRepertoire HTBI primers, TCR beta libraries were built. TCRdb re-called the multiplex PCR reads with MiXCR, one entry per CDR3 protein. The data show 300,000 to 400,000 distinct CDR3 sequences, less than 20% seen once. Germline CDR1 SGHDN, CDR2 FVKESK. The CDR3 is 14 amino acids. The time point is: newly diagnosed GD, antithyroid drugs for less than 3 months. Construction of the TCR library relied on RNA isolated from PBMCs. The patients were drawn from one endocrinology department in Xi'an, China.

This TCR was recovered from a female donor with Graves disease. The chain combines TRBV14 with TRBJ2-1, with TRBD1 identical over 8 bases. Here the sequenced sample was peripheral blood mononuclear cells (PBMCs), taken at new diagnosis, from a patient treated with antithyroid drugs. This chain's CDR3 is CASSHYGPRGLRDF. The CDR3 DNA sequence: TGTGCCAGCAGCCATTATGGTCCCAGGGGGCTGCGCGACTTC.